Each of the 17 T cell receptor beta chains below was sequenced from the same sample in a study of blood T cell repertoires in COVID-19. The repertoire was sequenced with immunoSEQ multiplex PCR; TCRdb's copy has only in-frame clones and lacks some. The data show 150,000 to 200,000 clones, roughly 84% seen once. Input material: PBMCs or T cells enriched from blood (not recorded which). Receptor source: a woman in her sixties who had recovered from COVID-19.

This clone turned up a few times. The rearrangement joins TRBV7-9 to TRBJ2-3, with D possibly matching TRBD1 (5 bases). The CDR3 is made up of 14 amino acids. CDR1 SEHNR and CDR2 FQNEAQ come from the germline V gene (reference sequence). Trimming stripped 1 base from V and 5 bases from J, with 10 bases between. The CDR3 nucleotides read TGTGCCAGCAGCTTAGTAGGGGCGGAAGATACGCAGTATTTT. Protein sequence: CASSLVGAEDTQYF.

V gene TRBV5-4 combines with J gene TRBJ1-2; possibly TRBD1 for D (5 bases). The CDR3 loop spans 15 amino acids. Germline-derived CDR1 and CDR2 are SGHNT and YYREEE (reference sequence). Deletions cut 1 base from V and 5 bases from J, with 15 bases between. The CDR3 loop is CASSLLAGPYYGYTF. The CDR3 region has the DNA TGTGCCAGCAGCTTGCTCGCGGGACCGTATTATGGCTACACCTTC.

V gene TRBV5-5 combines with J gene TRBJ2-3; 9 bases are shared with TRBD2. CDR1 and CDR2 (germline): SGHKS, YYEKEE (reference sequence). The ends lost 7 bases at V and 0 bases at J; junction bases unmatched: 9. This CDR3 contains 16 residues. The CDR3 DNA reads as TGTGCCAGCGCTACCCCGACTAGCGGAAGCACAGATACGCAGTATTTT. It is translated as CASATPTSGSTDTQYF.

The chain is built from TRBV5-1 and TRBJ2-6, with 11 bases matching TRBD1. This CDR3 is 19 amino acids long. Trimming cost V 4 bases and J 0 bases; bases outside gene matches: 9. Germline CDR1 reads SGHRS; CDR2 reads YFSETQ. In DNA form, the CDR3 reads TGCGCCAGCAGCGGGGACAGGGGGTGGGCCGTCTCTGGGGCCAACGTCCTGACTTTC. Translating gives CASSGDRGWAVSGANVLTF.

The chain carries TRBV10-1 and TRBJ2-3; TRBD2 matches 7 bases. This CDR3 has 17 residues. V dropped 5 bases and J dropped 2; count of bases not matched to a gene: 13. Germline V CDR1 and CDR2: WNHNN, SYGVQD (reference sequence). The CDR3 here is CASSLSGGRINTDTQYF. The CDR3 DNA follows: TGCGCCAGCAGTTTAAGTGGCGGGAGAATTAACACAGATACGCAGTATTTT.

The chain links TRBV7-8 to TRBJ1-2, with D unclear. V lost 3 bases and J lost 8, with 16 bases in between. The CDR3 is 14 amino acids. Germline CDR1 SGHVS, CDR2 FQNEAQ. The CDR3 reads CASSLLRQPRGYTF. The CDR3 DNA reads TGTGCCAGCAGCTTGCTTCGGCAGCCGAGGGGCTACACCTTC.

The rearrangement uses TRBV5-8 and TRBJ1-3; D might be TRBD1 (6 bases). The V end lost 1 base, the J end lost 0 bases, and 8 bases lay between the germline ends. This CDR3 comprises 15 residues. Germline loops: CDR1 SGHTS, CDR2 YDEGEE. Here the CDR3 reads CASSLNRASGNTIYF. The CDR3 DNA sequence: TGTGCCAGCAGCTTGAACAGGGCCTCTGGAAACACCATATATTTT.

The genes are TRBV19 and TRBJ1-1, with TRBD1 matching 7 bases. The trim removed 3 bases at V and 8 bases at J, leaving 12 bases unmatched. Per germline, CDR1 LNHDA and CDR2 SQIVND (reference sequence). The CDR3 is made up of 15 amino acids. This chain's CDR3 is CASSIRGIGQEEAFF. CDR3 DNA: TGTGCCAGTAGTATTAGGGGAATCGGACAGGAGGAAGCTTTCTTT. The whole variable domain, remainder taken from reference TRBV19 and TRBJ1-1, is DGGITQSPKYLFRKEGQNVTLSCEQNLNHDAMYWYRQDPGQGLRLIYYSQIVNDFQKGDIAEGYSVSREKKESFPLTVTSAQKNPTAFYLCASSIRGIGQEEAFFGQGTRLTVV.

The chain joins TRBV2 to TRBJ2-5, with 9 bases aligning to TRBD1. The germline V gene encodes CDR1 SNHLY and CDR2 FYNNEI. The CDR3 is 14 residues long. After removal of 7 bases from V and 5 bases from J, the junction contained 8 bases not matched to a gene. DNA for the CDR3: TGTGCCAGCACACAGGGGGCTGTGGTGGAGACCCAGTACTTC. Its translation: CASTQGAVVETQYF.

The rearrangement uses TRBV11-3 and TRBJ2-3, with 8 bases matching TRBD1. The CDR3 totals 14 residues. Germline V lookup: CDR1 SGHNT, CDR2 YENEEA. Germline trimming cut 4 bases from V and 1 base from J; bases unmatched to any gene: 1. CDR3 nucleotides: TGTGCCAGCAGCTCGGGACAGGGCACAGATACGCAGTATTTT. It encodes CASSSGQGTDTQYF.

The chain employs TRBV28 and TRBJ2-1, with D perhaps TRBD2 (6 bases). This CDR3 spans 13 amino acids. Trimming removed 2 bases from V and 8 bases from J, with 10 bases in between. Germline CDR1 MDHEN, CDR2 SYDVKM. In DNA, the CDR3 is TGTGCCAGCAGTTTAAATAGCGGCGATGAGCAGTTCTTC. Its protein is CASSLNSGDEQFF.

The chain has TRBV11-2 and TRBJ2-7, with a tentative D call TRBD1 (6 bases). The length of the CDR3 is 12 residues. CDR1 and CDR2 from the germline V gene are SGHAT and FQNNGV. V lost 5 bases and J 6 bases, leaving 11 bases between the germline ends. CDR3 sequence (DNA): TGTGCCAGCAGCGAACAGGGTGGCGAGCAGTACTTC. Protein product: CASSEQGGEQYF.

The V call is TRBV21-1, the J call TRBJ2-2; the table calls TRBD1, which could not be checked here. TRBV21-1 is a documented pseudogene. The CDR3 is 17 residues long. Here the CDR3 DNA reads TGTGCCAGCAGCAAATCGGGACAGGGGTCGGACACCGGGGAGCTGTTTTTT. Translation: CASSKSGQGSDTGELFF.

This chain joins TRBV28 and TRBJ1-2; D not resolved. Trimming stripped 5 bases from V and 2 bases from J, with 9 bases between. The CDR3 runs to 13 residues. Per the germline V gene, CDR1 is MDHEN and CDR2 is SYDVKM. CDR3 DNA sequence: TGTGCCAGCAGTATACGACTCAACTATGGCTACACCTTC. It specifies CASSIRLNYGYTF.

The chain recombines TRBV27 with TRBJ1-2; no clear D. The CDR3 is 15 amino acids. The ends were cut back, 3 bases at V and 0 bases at J, with 11 bases in the middle. Per the germline V gene, CDR1 is MNHEY and CDR2 is SMNVEV (reference sequence). CDR3 sequence (DNA): TGTGCCAGCAGTTTGGGAGGGAGGGCTAACTATGGCTACACCTTC. Protein: CASSLGGRANYGYTF.

The chain employs TRBV9 and TRBJ2-7; 8 bases are shared with TRBD1. CDR3 length: 15 amino acids. Germline lookup yields CDR1 SGDLS and CDR2 YYNGEE. With V trimmed by 4 bases and J by 2 bases, 8 bases remained unmatched. DNA for the CDR3: TGTGCCAGCAGCCTAGGACAGGGAGGAACCTACGAGCAGTACTTC. Amino acids: CASSLGQGGTYEQYF.

The rearrangement uses TRBV29-1 and TRBJ2-7; D remains unclear. CDR1 is SQVTM, CDR2 ANQGSEA, per germline. The V and J ends lost 7 bases and 2 bases respectively, with 15 bases between them. This CDR3 contains 13 residues. As DNA, the CDR3 is TGCAGCGCCAGGATACAGAATACCTACGAGCAGTACTTC. Protein product: CSARIQNTYEQYF.